What follows are 17 T cell receptor beta chains derived from one specimen sequenced in a study of T cell repertoires in cytomegalovirus infection. In TCRdb, the reads were re-called with MiXCR into one record per CDR3 protein. The data contain around 210,000 distinct CDR3 sequences, approximately 7% of them singletons. The sequenced material came from PBMCs. The receptors derive from a human donor in good health (CMV status not recorded). Some clones in this sample may be carry-over from other donors' samples.

This clonotype showed up many times. The chain carries TRBV7-9 and TRBJ2-5; D call uncertain. CDR3 length equals 11 residues. CDR1 is SEHNR and CDR2 is FQNEAQ in the germline V gene (reference sequence). Trimming left V 5 bases short and J 5 bases short, with 6 bases between. CDR3 nucleotide sequence: TGTGCCAGCAGCCCTATGGAGACCCAGTACTTC. This encodes CASSPMETQYF.

The sample holds many counts of this clonotype. CDR3 bases: TGTGCCAGCAGCTTCGGGGGGGCCTTAGGGGAGACCCAGTACTTC. It specifies CASSFGGALGETQYF. The chain employs TRBV7-6 and TRBJ2-5, with 8 bases that match TRBD2. The germline V gene has CDR1 SGHVS and CDR2 FNYEAQ. This CDR3 is 15 amino acids long. V gave up 3 bases and J gave up 5 bases; unmatched junction bases: 8.

This clonotype was recorded at least ten times. The chain has TRBV7-2 and TRBJ1-1; a possible D gene is TRBD1 (5 bases). This CDR3 is built from 14 residues. V was trimmed by 5 bases and J by 2 bases, leaving 12 bases between them. Per germline, CDR1 SGHTA and CDR2 FQGNSA. The CDR3 spells CASSGGGSNTEAFF. CDR3 bases: TGTGCCAGCAGCGGGGGAGGTTCCAACACTGAAGCTTTCTTT.

This sequence joins TRBV12-3 or TRBV12-4 and TRBJ2-3; perhaps TRBD2 as D (5 bases). Trimming took off 5 bases at V and 7 bases at J, with 13 bases between the two ends. The CDR3 spans 13 residues. CDR3 loop: CASSPGGSNTQYF. The CDR3 DNA sequence: TGTGCCAGCAGTCCCGGTGGGAGCAATACGCAGTATTTT.

This clonotype was detected many times. This chain joins TRBV29-1 and TRBJ2-5; unclear D gene. The CDR3 is 12 residues long. V lost 6 bases to trimming and J lost 0 bases, with 8 bases between them. Germline CDR1 is SQVTM and CDR2 is ANQGSEA. CDR3 protein: CSVSRNQETQYF. CDR3 coding DNA: TGCAGCGTCTCGAGGAACCAAGAGACCCAGTACTTC.

This clonotype was observed a handful of times. The chain joins TRBV29-1 to TRBJ1-5, with D perhaps TRBD1 (5 bases). Trimming shortened V by 4 bases and J by 3 bases, and 10 bases separated the two germline ends. The CDR3 is made up of 13 amino acids. Germline lookup yields CDR1 SQVTM and CDR2 ANQGSEA. The CDR3 here is CSVAREYNQPQHF. The CDR3 DNA sequence: TGCAGCGTTGCCAGGGAGTACAATCAGCCCCAGCATTTT.

The genes are TRBV20-1 and TRBJ1-3, with 7 bases fitting TRBD1. Germline-derived CDR1 and CDR2 are DFQATT and SNEGSKA (reference sequence). With V trimmed by 5 bases and J by 3 bases, 4 bases remained unmatched. The CDR3 contains 13 residues. The CDR3 DNA follows: TGCAGTGCTCCCCGGACAGGTGGAAACACCATATATTTT. Amino acid sequence: CSAPRTGGNTIYF.

Worth noting for this clonotype: A much larger clone sits a single nucleotide away, making a read error possible. The rearrangement links TRBV5-4 to TRBJ1-2, with a possible D match to TRBD1 (5 bases). V lost 6 bases to trimming and J lost 5 bases, with 20 bases between them. CDR1 and CDR2 from the germline V gene are SGHNT and YYREEE (reference sequence). This CDR3 comprises 15 residues. The CDR3 coding sequence is TGTGCCAGCAACTTTCAAACAGGAGTTCAATATGGCTACACCTTC. This codes for CASNFQTGVQYGYTF.

This clonotype has just a few counts. The chain combines TRBV19 with TRBJ2-1, with D perhaps matching TRBD1 or TRBD2 (6 bases each). The germline V and J ends were trimmed by 3 bases and 4 bases, with 13 bases remaining between them. Germline-derived CDR1 and CDR2 are LNHDA and SQIVND (reference sequence). The CDR3 contains 15 residues. The CDR3 nucleotides read TGTGCCAGTAGTATTGGAGGGGGGATGTACAATGAGCAGTTCTTC. Amino acid sequence: CASSIGGGMYNEQFF.

This clonotype appeared many times. In DNA form, the CDR3 reads TGTGCCAGCAGCCCCAGACTAGCGGGGGCGGGCGAGTTCTTC. Residues: CASSPRLAGAGEFF. The chain links TRBV14 to TRBJ2-1; 12 nucleotides line up with TRBD2. Trimming at V came to 4 bases and at J to 14 bases, leaving 9 bases not matched to a gene. Germline V gene sequence: CDR1 SGHDN, CDR2 FVKESK. The CDR3 sequence is 14 residues long.

This clonotype has a count of ten or more. J is TRBJ1-1 and V is TRBV20-1; 7 nucleotides line up with TRBD1. The CDR3 spans 15 residues. Trimming removed 5 bases from V and 4 bases from J; junction bases left unmatched: 13. In germline, CDR1 is DFQATT, CDR2 SNEGSKA (reference sequence). CDR3 protein: CSAPPMTGISTEAFF. CDR3 in DNA: TGCAGTGCTCCGCCGATGACAGGGATTTCCACTGAAGCTTTCTTT.

The table lists this clonotype with many counts. The gene calls are TRBV12-5 and TRBJ1-2, with TRBD1 matching 7 bases. Germline values: CDR1 LGHNT, CDR2 FRNRAP. The CDR3 spans 13 residues. V dropped 5 bases and J dropped 5; count of bases not matched to a gene: 5. The CDR3 is CASGPPTGYGYTF. Written as DNA, the CDR3 is TGTGCTAGTGGTCCCCCGACAGGGTATGGCTACACCTTC.

Many counts were recorded for this clonotype. The chain joins TRBV15 to TRBJ2-5; tentative D call: TRBD2 (6 bases). Germline CDR1 reads LNHNV; CDR2 reads YYDKDF (reference sequence). Trimming cost V 0 bases and J 5 bases, with 13 bases left between them. The CDR3 is 15 residues long. This CDR3 reads CATSRDGEAFETQYF. CDR3 nucleotides: TGTGCCACCAGCAGAGATGGGGAGGCCTTTGAGACCCAGTACTTC.

This clonotype has at least ten counts. The chain employs TRBV7-2 and TRBJ1-1, with D perhaps TRBD1 (5 bases). The ends were cut back, 3 bases at V and 8 bases at J, with 10 bases in the middle. Germline V lookup: CDR1 SGHTA, CDR2 FQGNSA. This CDR3 is built from 12 residues. This CDR3 reads CASSLGTQEAFF. CDR3 nucleotides: TGTGCCAGCAGCTTGGGGACCCAGGAAGCTTTCTTT.

This clonotype was counted at least ten times. The chain couples TRBV18 to TRBJ1-1; no firm D call. Trimming took off 4 bases at V and 0 bases at J, with 12 bases between the two ends. CDR1 is KGHSH and CDR2 is LQKENI in the germline V gene. CDR3 length equals 15 residues. The CDR3 reads CASSRVVGMNTEAFF. For the CDR3, the DNA is TGTGCCAGCTCACGGGTCGTAGGGATGAACACTGAAGCTTTCTTT.

The sample holds many counts of this clonotype. The gene calls are TRBV7-2 and TRBJ2-7; D is perhaps TRBD2 (6 bases). The length of the CDR3 is 14 residues. Trimming cost V 1 base and J 4 bases, with 11 bases left between them. Per the germline V gene, CDR1 is SGHTA and CDR2 is FQGNSA. CDR3 protein: CASSLVLGGYEQYF. The DNA of the CDR3 is TGTGCCAGCAGCTTAGTTTTGGGAGGATACGAGCAGTACTTC.

The table lists this clonotype with many counts. V usage is TRBV11-2 and J usage is TRBJ2-2, with 11 bases that match TRBD2. The V and J ends lost 1 base and 6 bases, in that order; junction bases with no gene match: 10. CDR3 length equals 18 residues. Germline lookup yields CDR1 SGHAT and CDR2 FQNNGV. The CDR3, as DNA: TGTGCCAGCAGCTTAGGGCAACTAGCGGGGGCCCCTGCCGGGGAGCTGTTTTTT. Protein: CASSLGQLAGAPAGELFF.